What follows are 32 T cell receptor beta chains derived from one specimen sequenced in a study of memory CD4+ T cells and cytomegalovirus serostatus (dated by TCRdb to the late 2010s). Preparation of the library involved the immunoSEQ multiplex PCR assay. Sourced from immuneACCESS, this table was stored by TCRdb with only in-frame sequences that have V and J called. A share of the clones is absent; for the studies checked, an unresolved V gene accounts for under half, and the remainder has no known explanation. Present in this sample are 50,000 to 55,000 clones, roughly 78% of which were seen just once. Approximately 0.71% of the sample is held by the ten biggest clonotypes. A FACSAria II was used to sort memory CD4+ T cells, defined as single viable CD3+CD4+CD8-CD45RO+ cells. The sequenced sample was memory CD4+ T cells from blood. These receptors all come from an adult in good health and CMV-seronegative.

The gene calls are TRBV7-2 and TRBJ1-1; 7 bases line up with TRBD1. Germline CDR1 is SGHTA and CDR2 is FQGNSA. The CDR3 length is 15 residues. Trimming took 6 bases from V and 6 from J; bases not matched to a gene: 13. This chain's CDR3 is CASSRTPGGSAEAFF. The CDR3 bases are TGTGCCAGCAGTAGGACCCCAGGGGGGTCAGCTGAAGCTTTCTTT. The variable domain in full, with the rest retrieved from reference TRBV7-2 and TRBJ1-1, is GAGVSQSPSNKVTEKGKDVELRCDPISGHTALYWYRQSLGQGLEFLIYFQGNSAPDKSGLPSDRFSAERTGGSVSTLTIQRTQQEDSAVYLCASSRTPGGSAEAFFGQGTRLTVV.

The V gene is TRBV7-2, the J gene TRBJ1-5, with TRBD1 as a possible D gene (5 bases). CDR1 and CDR2 (germline): SGHTA, FQGNSA. The CDR3 consists of 15 residues. Between the trimmed V and J ends, which lost 5 bases and 3 bases, there was a span of 14 bases. The CDR3: CASSPYGTLNQPQHF. The CDR3 region has the DNA TGTGCCAGCAGCCCATATGGGACTCTCAATCAGCCCCAGCATTTT.

V gene TRBV9 combines with J gene TRBJ2-7; a weak D match, TRBD1 (7 bases). V was shortened by 3 bases and J by 6 bases, with 16 bases between the two germline ends. The CDR3 totals 14 residues. Germline CDR1 is SGDLS and CDR2 is YYNGEE. The CDR3 sequence is CASSAQGGAGEQYF. The CDR3 bases are TGTGCCAGCAGCGCCCAGGGGGGTGCGGGCGAGCAGTACTTC.

This rearrangement joins TRBV4-2 to TRBJ2-2; D not resolved. CDR1 is LGHNA and CDR2 is YNFKEQ in the germline V gene. The CDR3 consists of 14 residues. V was trimmed by 2 bases and J by 1 base, leaving 5 bases between them. The CDR3 loop is CASSQTENTGELFF. CDR3 DNA sequence: TGTGCCAGCAGCCAAACAGAGAACACCGGGGAGCTGTTTTTT.

The chain couples TRBV30 to TRBJ1-6; possibly TRBD1 for D (5 bases). The V gene lost 4 bases and the J gene lost 7 bases, with 11 bases spanning the gap. The CDR3 has 13 residues. CDR1 GTSNPN and CDR2 SVGIG come from the germline V gene (reference sequence). For the CDR3, the DNA is TGTGCCTGGACCGGGACGGAAAATTCACCCCTCCACTTT. Protein: CAWTGTENSPLHF.

This clone was counted a single time. This chain connects TRBV7-9 to TRBJ1-5; 9 bases match TRBD1. The V gene's germline CDR1 is SEHNR and CDR2 FQNEAQ (reference sequence). The V gene end was trimmed by 1 base and the J gene end by 6 bases; junction bases not matched to a gene: 4. CDR3 length equals 15 residues. DNA of the CDR3: TGTGCCAGCAGCTTAGAGGGACAGGGAGGTCAGCCCCAGCATTTT. Its translation is CASSLEGQGGQPQHF.

The chain has TRBV28 and TRBJ1-2, with D unresolved. CDR1 is MDHEN and CDR2 is SYDVKM in the germline V gene. CDR3 length: 14 amino acids. Trimming shortened V by 9 bases and J by 0 bases, and 14 bases separated the two germline ends. The CDR3 bases are TGTGCCAGTGGCGGGGAGACCGCTAACTATGGCTACACCTTC. Protein product: CASGGETANYGYTF.

The chain uses TRBV7-2 and TRBJ1-3, with D possibly TRBD1 on 6 matching bases. The CDR3 covers 18 residues. Trimming took off 5 bases at V and 4 bases at J, with 24 bases between the two ends. Germline-derived CDR1 and CDR2 are SGHTA and FQGNSA. The DNA for the CDR3 is TGTGCCAGCAGCCCTCAGGGGATGACTGGTTTCATCGGAAACACCATATATTTT. Translating gives CASSPQGMTGFIGNTIYF.

This CDR3 is CASSFQDRALQPQHF. CDR3 DNA: TGTGCCAGCAGTTTCCAGGACAGGGCTCTTCAGCCCCAGCATTTT. The chain couples TRBV28 to TRBJ1-5; TRBD1 matches 8 bases. The CDR3 consists of 15 residues. V shed 3 bases, J shed 6 bases, and the junction held 7 bases outside the gene matches. Germline CDR1 and CDR2: MDHEN and SYDVKM.

The chain links TRBV4-1 to TRBJ2-2; D gene ambiguous. This CDR3 is built from 13 residues. Trimming took off 0 bases at V and 8 bases at J, with 7 bases between the two ends. Germline values: CDR1 MGHRA, CDR2 YSYEKL. CDR3 nucleotides: TGCGCCAGCAGCCAAGATCTGTTGGGGGAGCTGTTTTTT. Protein: CASSQDLLGELFF.

This chain links TRBV11-2 with TRBJ2-1, with a tentative D call TRBD2 (5 bases). Trimming took 1 base from V and 2 from J, leaving 9 bases between them. Germline V gene data show CDR1 as SGHAT and CDR2 as FQNNGV. The CDR3 loop spans 15 amino acids. The CDR3 region is CASSLVGGPYNEQFF. The DNA for the CDR3 is TGTGCCAGCAGCTTAGTAGGCGGGCCCTACAATGAGCAGTTCTTC.

V is TRBV5-1 and J is TRBJ1-2, with TRBD1 matching over 8 bases. Germline CDR1 is SGHRS and CDR2 is YFSETQ. This CDR3 spans 14 amino acids. After removal of 0 bases from V and 8 bases from J, the junction contained 6 bases not matched to a gene. In nucleotides, the CDR3 is TGCGCCAGCAGCTTGGGACAGGGGCCGTTCGGCTACACCTTC. Its protein product is CASSLGQGPFGYTF.

The chain uses TRBV11-3 and TRBJ1-1, with a tentative D call TRBD1 (5 bases). Trimming shortened V by 3 bases and J by 4 bases, and 9 bases separated the two germline ends. Germline lookup yields CDR1 SGHNT and CDR2 YENEEA. This CDR3 contains 13 residues. Here the CDR3 reads CASSLGTGTEAFF. DNA for the CDR3: TGTGCCAGCAGCTTGGGGACCGGCACTGAAGCTTTCTTT.

This clone is labeled as medium-sized. This chain connects TRBV4-3 to TRBJ1-2; D unresolved. The V end was cut by 1 base, the J end by 6 bases, with 15 bases between. Germline loops: CDR1 LGHNA, CDR2 YSLEER. The CDR3 totals 15 residues. The CDR3 DNA sequence: TGCGCCAGCAGCCAAGGCCGGGCCGCCTTTGATGGCTACACCTTC. Translated, it gives CASSQGRAAFDGYTF.

J is TRBJ2-7 and V is TRBV30; 8 nucleotides match TRBD1. The CDR3 is made up of 12 amino acids. Germline CDR1 GTSNPN, CDR2 SVGIG (reference sequence). With V trimmed by 3 bases and J by 7 bases, 5 bases remained unmatched. As DNA, the CDR3 is TGTGCCTGGAGCCAGGGGGCGCGGGAGCAGTACTTC. It translates to CAWSQGAREQYF.

This chain uses TRBV25-1 with TRBJ1-6; maybe TRBD1 (5 bases). The V and J ends lost 5 bases and 6 bases respectively, with 11 bases between them. The V gene's germline CDR1 is MGHDK and CDR2 SYGVNS. This CDR3 contains 14 residues. The CDR3 is CASSSRAGNSPLHF. Written as DNA, the CDR3 is TGTGCCAGCAGTTCCAGGGCGGGTAATTCACCCCTCCACTTT.

This chain joins TRBV10-3 and TRBJ1-5; 10 bases align to TRBD1. The germline CDR1 and CDR2 sequences are ENHRY and SYGVKD. V lost 4 bases and J lost 3; bases outside the gene matches: 9. CDR3 length equals 17 residues. In DNA form, the CDR3 reads TGTGCCATCAGTGGAGCCTCCGACAGGGGGCCCAATCAGCCCCAGCATTTT. Translated: CAISGASDRGPNQPQHF.

The rearrangement links TRBV2 to TRBJ1-3; TRBD1 matches at 7 bases. The CDR3 has 15 amino acids. Germline-derived CDR1 and CDR2 are SNHLY and FYNNEI. V gave up 6 bases and J gave up 2 bases; unmatched junction bases: 7. CDR3 nucleotides: TGTGCCAGCAGCGCTGACAGGGCCGCTGGAAACACCATATATTTT. Translating gives CASSADRAAGNTIYF.

The V gene is TRBV9, the J gene TRBJ2-1; 9 nucleotides line up with TRBD1. V was clipped by 4 bases and J by 4 bases; unmatched bases: 6. Germline assignment: CDR1 SGDLS and CDR2 YYNGEE. CDR3 length equals 15 residues. CDR3 in amino acids: CASSQGQGGYNEQFF. DNA of the CDR3: TGTGCCAGCAGCCAGGGACAGGGTGGTTACAATGAGCAGTTCTTC.

This clone was counted only a few times. The J gene is TRBJ1-6, the V gene TRBV7-9; D gene unclear. Deletions cut 1 base from V and 7 bases from J, with 14 bases between. The CDR3 consists of 16 residues. Germline V gene sequence: CDR1 SEHNR, CDR2 FQNEAQ (reference sequence). DNA for the CDR3: TGTGCCAGCAGCTTAGAATTGCAGGCAGCCAATTCACCCCTCCACTTT. The encoded protein is CASSLELQAANSPLHF.

CDR3 DNA: TGTGCCACCAGCCCTAGACAGGGGACAAGAATTTACGAGCAGTACTTC. Translating it yields CATSPRQGTRIYEQYF. The chain carries TRBV15 and TRBJ2-7, with 8 nucleotides matching TRBD1. The CDR3 length is 16 residues. The germline gives CDR1 LNHNV, CDR2 YYDKDF (reference sequence). V lost 5 bases and J lost 4; bases outside the gene matches: 13.

The gene calls are TRBV6-1 and TRBJ1-1, with D perhaps TRBD1 (6 bases). V dropped 8 bases and J dropped 1 base, with 11 bases sitting between them. The CDR3 has 13 amino acids. Looked up from germline, CDR1 is MNHNS and CDR2 is SASEGT. The CDR3 DNA sequence: TGTGCCAGCCGCAGGGGAACGAACACTGAAGCTTTCTTT. The encoded protein is CASRRGTNTEAFF.

The rearrangement joins TRBV28 to TRBJ1-2; 9 bases line up with TRBD1. V lost 8 bases to trimming and J lost 9 bases; unmatched junction nucleotides: 16. The germline CDR1 and CDR2 sequences are MDHEN and SYDVKM. The CDR3 spans 15 residues. The CDR3: CASGPGQGYSYSYTF. In DNA, the CDR3 is TGTGCCAGCGGACCAGGACAGGGGTATTCGTATAGCTACACCTTC.

The chain carries TRBV2 and TRBJ1-4; D is uncertain. Trimming removed 1 base from V and 7 bases from J, with 13 bases in between. In germline, CDR1 is SNHLY, CDR2 FYNNEI. The CDR3 extends over 15 amino acids. DNA of the CDR3: TGTGCCAGCAGTGAAGGTGGGCCGCCTGGTGAAAAACTGTTTTTT. It encodes CASSEGGPPGEKLFF.

The chain links TRBV2 to TRBJ1-4, with no clear D. This CDR3 is built from 15 residues. Between the trimmed V and J ends, which lost 4 bases and 3 bases, there was a span of 12 bases. The V gene's germline CDR1 is SNHLY and CDR2 FYNNEI. In nucleotides, the CDR3 is TGTGCCAGCAGTGGGGGTCGTTGGCCTAATGAAAAACTGTTTTTT. Translating it yields CASSGGRWPNEKLFF.

This sequence joins TRBV11-3 and TRBJ2-3, with D hard to call. In germline, CDR1 is SGHNT, CDR2 YENEEA. The CDR3 totals 12 residues. V lost 0 bases and J 6 bases, leaving 4 bases between the germline ends. This chain's CDR3 is CASSLDSDTQYF. The CDR3 DNA follows: TGTGCCAGCAGCTTAGATTCGGATACGCAGTATTTT.

The chain uses TRBV15 and TRBJ2-3; TRBD2 agrees at 10 bases. CDR3 length equals 17 residues. Germline CDR1 is LNHNV and CDR2 is YYDKDF (reference sequence). V lost 5 bases to trimming and J lost 0 bases; unmatched junction nucleotides: 8. The CDR3 spells CATSPGAGLASTDTQYF. The DNA of the CDR3 is TGTGCCACCAGCCCTGGGGCGGGACTAGCGAGCACAGATACGCAGTATTTT. Complete variable domain (other parts from reference TRBV15 and TRBJ2-3): DAMVIQNPRYQVTQFGKPVTLSCSQTLNHNVMYWYQQKSSQAPKLLFHYYDKDFNNEADTPDNFQSRRPNTSFCFLDIRSPGLGDTAMYLCATSPGAGLASTDTQYFGPGTRLTVL.

In this sample, this clone turned up once. V is TRBV6-1 and J is TRBJ1-5; D remains ambiguous. V lost 0 bases, J lost 0 bases, and 9 bases lay in between. The CDR3 runs to 16 residues. Germline loops: CDR1 MNHNS, CDR2 SASEGT. The CDR3 nucleotides read TGTGCCAGCAGTGAAGCCCTCTACGATAGCAATCAGCCCCAGCATTTT. This encodes CASSEALYDSNQPQHF.

This chain uses TRBV7-3 with TRBJ2-5; a weak D match, TRBD2 (5 bases). Trimming took off 5 bases at V and 6 bases at J, with 19 bases between the two ends. Per the germline V gene, CDR1 is SGHTA and CDR2 is FQGTGA. This CDR3 is 15 amino acids long. As DNA, the CDR3 is TGTGCCAGCAGCCCCGGAGTAGGGCCCGGGAAGACCCAGTACTTC. Its protein is CASSPGVGPGKTQYF.

This clone was counted between two and nine times. The rearrangement links TRBV14 to TRBJ1-1; no definite D call. The CDR3 consists of 12 residues. V lost 3 bases, J lost 8 bases, and 10 bases lay in between. Germline-derived CDR1 and CDR2 are SGHDN and FVKESK. The CDR3 bases are TGTGCCAGCAGCCAGGGGAAGCAAGAAGCTTTCTTT. It yields the protein CASSQGKQEAFF.

CDR3 sequence (DNA): TGCAGTGCTGATAACTATGGCTACACCTTC. Protein sequence: CSADNYGYTF. The V gene is TRBV20-1, the J gene TRBJ1-2; D is unclear. Trimming left V 5 bases short and J 1 base short, with 2 bases between. Germline CDR1 is DFQATT and CDR2 is SNEGSKA (reference sequence). This CDR3 comprises 10 residues.

This clone was picked up a small number of times. In DNA form, the CDR3 reads TGTGCCAGTAGCACTCGACCAGGGGAGACAGCGTCGCCAAGCAATCAGCCCCAGCATTTT. Translated: CASSTRPGETASPSNQPQHF. The J gene is TRBJ1-5, the V gene TRBV19; possibly TRBD1 for D (6 bases). Trimming shortened V by 6 bases and J by 1 base, and 28 bases separated the two germline ends. From germline, CDR1 is LNHDA and CDR2 SQIVND (reference sequence). This CDR3 comprises 20 residues. The variable domain in full, with the rest retrieved from reference TRBV19 and TRBJ1-5, is DGGITQSPKYLFRKEGQNVTLSCEQNLNHDAMYWYRQDPGQGLRLIYYSQIVNDFQKGDIAEGYSVSREKKESFPLTVTSAQKNPTAFYLCASSTRPGETASPSNQPQHFGDGTRLSIL.